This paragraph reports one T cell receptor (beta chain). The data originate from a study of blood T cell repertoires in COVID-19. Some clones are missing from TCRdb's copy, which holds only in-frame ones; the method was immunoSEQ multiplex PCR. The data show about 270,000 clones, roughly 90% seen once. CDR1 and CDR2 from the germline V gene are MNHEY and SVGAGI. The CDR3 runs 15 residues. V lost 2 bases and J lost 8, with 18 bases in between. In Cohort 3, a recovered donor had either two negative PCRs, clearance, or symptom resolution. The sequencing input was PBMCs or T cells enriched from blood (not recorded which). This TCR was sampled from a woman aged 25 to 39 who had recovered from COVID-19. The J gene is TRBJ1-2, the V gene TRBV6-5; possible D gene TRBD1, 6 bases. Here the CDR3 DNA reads TGTGCCAGCAGTTACCGCTCTACAGGGAATTTAGGCTACACCTTC. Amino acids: CASSYRSTGNLGYTF.